This T cell receptor (beta chain) was sequenced for a study of blood T cell repertoires in acute mononucleosis. Noted time point: acute infectious mononucleosis, at clinical presentation within 2 weeks of symptom onset (visit 1). CDR1 PRHDT and CDR2 FYEKMQ come from the germline V gene (reference sequence). CDR3 length: 14 amino acids. Some clones are missing from TCRdb's copy, which holds only in-frame ones; the method was immunoSEQ multiplex PCR. The table has some 6,600 clones, 25% seen once. Concerning this clone: The germline gene is not matched at one end of the junction; a read error may be the cause.

The starting material was EBV YVL epitope tetramer+ CD8+ T cells sorted from PBMCs, obtained during acute infectious mononucleosis. The subset is: CD8 T cells binding a tetramer with EBV BRLF1 109-117 peptide (YVL-BR). The TCR was taken from a woman between 18 and 30 years old with infectious mononucleosis caused by EBV. The V and J genes are TRBV13 and TRBJ2-7; the D is unclear. CDR3 in amino acids: CASSQGPALGEQYF. The CDR3, as DNA: TGCGCCAGCAGCCAAGGTCCTGCGTTGGGCGAGCAGTACTTC.